These 23 T cell receptor beta chains share one sample of origin, sequenced in a study of blood T cell repertoires in COVID-19. The data were produced by immunoSEQ multiplex PCR, yet TCRdb's version contains in-frame clones alone and is incomplete. The repertoire includes 150,000 to 200,000 clones, roughly 76% of them detected once, and approximately 10% sits in the top ten. The specimen sequenced was peripheral blood. All receptors derive from a woman between 40 and 55 years old with COVID-19, enrolled during active disease.

V and J are TRBV7-2 and TRBJ2-1; TRBD2 agrees at 10 bases. Germline V CDR1 and CDR2: SGHTA, FQGNSA. This CDR3 is 18 amino acids long. V lost 2 bases, J lost 8 bases, and 15 bases stayed unmatched. CDR3 in amino acids: CASSLWSSGSARADEQFF. The CDR3, as DNA: TGTGCCAGCAGCTTATGGTCTAGCGGGAGCGCCCGTGCGGATGAGCAGTTCTTC.

The J gene is TRBJ2-2, the V gene TRBV29-1; 8 bases fit TRBD1. Germline V gene sequence: CDR1 SQVTM, CDR2 ANQGSEA. CDR3 length: 13 residues. CDR3 sequence reads: CTVDRVRPGELFF. The CDR3 nucleotides are TGCACCGTGGACAGGGTTCGGCCCGGGGAGCTGTTTTTT.

This clone came up once. The chain employs TRBV9 and TRBJ2-5; 8 nucleotides line up with TRBD2. Losses at the gene ends were 0 bases for V and 5 bases for J; bases not matched to a gene: 6. The CDR3 consists of 15 residues. Germline assignment: CDR1 SGDLS and CDR2 YYNGEE. This CDR3 reads CASSVVAGGRETQYF. Here the CDR3 DNA reads TGTGCCAGCAGCGTAGTGGCGGGAGGACGGGAGACCCAGTACTTC.

This chain links TRBV19 with TRBJ1-5; perhaps TRBD1 as D (5 bases). The CDR3 totals 15 residues. The germline gives CDR1 LNHDA, CDR2 SQIVND (reference sequence). V gave up 5 bases and J gave up 1 base, with 12 bases separating them. DNA of the CDR3: TGTGCCAGTAGTTCAACGGGGGGAAGCAATCAGCCCCAGCATTTT. Residues: CASSSTGGSNQPQHF.

The chain links TRBV30 to TRBJ2-7; D not certain. V lost 1 base to trimming and J lost 0 bases, with 10 bases between them. There are 14 residues in the CDR3. Germline V lookup: CDR1 GTSNPN, CDR2 SVGIG (reference sequence). CDR3 region: CAWSGLRSSYEQYF. The CDR3 DNA sequence: TGTGCCTGGAGTGGTCTTCGGAGCTCCTACGAGCAGTACTTC. The full variable domain, rest sourced from reference TRBV30 and TRBJ2-7, is SQTIHQWPATLVQPVGSPLSLECTVEGTSNPNLYWYRQAAGRGLQLLFYSVGIGQISSEVPQNLSASRPQDRQFILSSKKLLLSDSGFYLCAWSGLRSSYEQYFGPGTRLTVT.

By share of the sample, this clone is medium-sized (0.01 to 0.1%). V and J are TRBV6-2 or TRBV6-3 and TRBJ2-7; 11 nucleotides align to TRBD2. CDR1 is MNHEY, CDR2 SVGEGT, per germline. The CDR3 loop spans 14 amino acids. Trimming took 2 bases from V and 3 from J; bases not matched to a gene: 0. The CDR3 sequence: CASSYGTSGYEQYF. CDR3 nucleotide sequence: TGTGCCAGCAGTTACGGGACTAGCGGCTACGAGCAGTACTTC.

The chain employs TRBV2 and TRBJ2-4; D might be TRBD1 (6 bases). CDR1 and CDR2 (germline): SNHLY, FYNNEI. Trimming stripped 7 bases from V and 0 bases from J, with 13 bases between. The CDR3 runs 15 residues. CDR3 DNA sequence: TGTGCCAGCAAGGGGGATAGACTAGCCAAAAACATTCAGTACTTC. It specifies CASKGDRLAKNIQYF.

The V call is TRBV10-3, the J call TRBJ1-1, with D uncertain. The V gene lost 3 bases and the J gene lost 1 base, with 6 bases spanning the gap. CDR3 size: 13 residues. The germline V gene encodes CDR1 ENHRY and CDR2 SYGVKD. CDR3 in amino acids: CAISERGNTEAFF. The DNA for the CDR3 is TGTGCCATCAGTGAACGAGGGAACACTGAAGCTTTCTTT.

The gene calls are TRBV14 and TRBJ2-1; D is unclear. Looked up from germline, CDR1 is SGHDN and CDR2 is FVKESK. The CDR3 has 13 residues. Trimming removed 0 bases at V and 9 bases at J, with 9 bases between. The CDR3 loop reads CASSQDAGVEQFF. The CDR3 bases are TGTGCCAGCAGCCAAGACGCTGGAGTTGAGCAGTTCTTC.

V gene TRBV19 combines with J gene TRBJ2-2; D might be TRBD1 (5 bases). This CDR3 contains 16 residues. The V end lost 1 base, the J end lost 4 bases, and 13 bases lay between the germline ends. Germline V gene sequence: CDR1 LNHDA, CDR2 SQIVND (reference sequence). The CDR3 is CASSIGAGLATGELFF. The CDR3 DNA sequence: TGTGCCAGTAGTATAGGGGCAGGGTTGGCCACCGGGGAGCTGTTTTTT.

V and J are TRBV28 and TRBJ2-1; perhaps TRBD1 as D (6 bases). Trimming removed 5 bases at V and 8 bases at J, with 13 bases between. Germline assignment: CDR1 MDHEN and CDR2 SYDVKM. This CDR3 comprises 13 residues. The CDR3 sequence is CASSPLGAHEQFF. The CDR3 DNA follows: TGTGCCAGCAGTCCCCTGGGGGCCCATGAGCAGTTCTTC.

The CDR3: CSVTGTGGYEQYF. CDR3 coding DNA: TGCAGCGTTACCGGGACAGGGGGGTACGAGCAGTACTTC. This chain uses TRBV29-1 with TRBJ2-7; 11 positions agree with TRBD1. Looked up from germline, CDR1 is SQVTM and CDR2 is ANQGSEA. This CDR3 contains 13 residues. J gave up 4 bases and V 5 bases, and 4 bases lay outside the gene matches.

Remarks on this clone: One end of the junction does not line up with germline, which may come from a read error. The gene calls are TRBV10-1 and TRBJ2-4; D unresolved. Germline values: CDR1 WNHNN, CDR2 SYGVQD (reference sequence). The CDR3 spans 13 residues. CDR3 region: CASSEDLGAVIRF. The CDR3 DNA follows: TGCGCCAGCAGTGAGGATTTAGGTGCGGTCATTCGCTTC.

The chain uses TRBV29-1 and TRBJ2-2; D is unresolved. The CDR3 loop spans 13 amino acids. V dropped 4 bases and J dropped 2 bases, with 8 bases sitting between them. Looked up from germline, CDR1 is SQVTM and CDR2 is ANQGSEA. CDR3 DNA sequence: TGCAGCGTTGCCTACCCAAACACCGGGGAGCTGTTTTTT. As protein: CSVAYPNTGELFF.

This clone appeared once. The chain recombines TRBV30 with TRBJ1-5, with D perhaps matching TRBD1 (6 bases). CDR3 length: 14 amino acids. The V gene lost 2 bases and the J gene lost 5 bases, with 13 bases spanning the gap. Germline CDR1 reads GTSNPN; CDR2 reads SVGIG (reference sequence). The CDR3 here is CAWSFGQSHQPQHF. The CDR3 nucleotides are TGTGCCTGGAGTTTCGGACAGTCTCATCAGCCCCAGCATTTT.

The chain employs TRBV27 and TRBJ2-3; TRBD1 might be the D (6 bases). V dropped 5 bases and J dropped 8 bases, with 8 bases sitting between them. Per germline, CDR1 MNHEY and CDR2 SMNVEV (reference sequence). The CDR3 spans 11 residues. For the CDR3, the DNA is TGTGCCAGCAGTAAGGGGGTTACGCAGTATTTT. Protein: CASSKGVTQYF.

This rearrangement joins TRBV15 to TRBJ2-7; TRBD1 might be the D (6 bases). This CDR3 has 12 residues. V lost 2 bases and J lost 4, with 6 bases in between. CDR1 is LNHNV and CDR2 is YYDKDF in the germline V gene (reference sequence). CDR3: CATSRQGYEQYF. The CDR3 DNA follows: TGTGCCACCAGCAGACAGGGGTACGAGCAGTACTTC.

As for this clone: Other nucleotide sequences from this sample produce the same CDR3. The chain employs TRBV2 and TRBJ2-5; 7 bases are shared with TRBD1. V lost 6 bases to trimming and J lost 1 base; unmatched junction nucleotides: 2. The CDR3 consists of 13 residues. Per germline, CDR1 SNHLY and CDR2 FYNNEI. CDR3 in amino acids: CASSRDSQETQYF. For the CDR3, the DNA is TGTGCCAGCAGCAGGGACAGCCAAGAGACCCAGTACTTC. Full variable domain (outside the CDR3, taken from reference TRBV2 and TRBJ2-5): EPEVTQTPSHQVTQMGQEVILRCVPISNHLYFYWYRQILGQKVEFLVSFYNNEISEKSEIFDDQFSVERPDGSNFTLKIRSTKLEDSAMYFCASSRDSQETQYFGPGTRLLVL.

The V and J genes are TRBV5-5 and TRBJ2-7, with no clear D. Germline assignment: CDR1 SGHKS and CDR2 YYEKEE (reference sequence). Trimming left V 5 bases short and J 0 bases short, with 12 bases between. The CDR3 sequence is 14 residues long. This chain's CDR3 is CASRVTLASYEQYF. The CDR3, as DNA: TGTGCCAGCAGAGTGACACTGGCCTCCTACGAGCAGTACTTC.

V is TRBV5-6 and J is TRBJ2-5; D gene ambiguous. V shed 1 base and J shed 5 bases, with 3 bases lying between them. CDR1 and CDR2 from the germline V gene are SGHDT and YYEEEE. This CDR3 is built from 11 residues. The CDR3 sequence: CASSLSETQYF. The CDR3 nucleotides are TGTGCCAGCAGCTTGTCGGAGACCCAGTACTTC.

V usage is TRBV28 and J usage is TRBJ1-2, with 12 bases aligning to TRBD1. Germline-derived CDR1 and CDR2 are MDHEN and SYDVKM. The CDR3 is made up of 17 amino acids. The J segment lost 0 bases and the V segment lost 6 bases, leaving 8 bases of the junction unmatched. The DNA for the CDR3 is TGTGCCAGCAGCCCGGGACAGGGGGCGTATTCTAACTATGGCTACACCTTC. Protein sequence: CASSPGQGAYSNYGYTF.

V usage is TRBV2 and J usage is TRBJ2-1, with TRBD1 matching over 8 bases. Looked up from germline, CDR1 is SNHLY and CDR2 is FYNNEI. Trimming removed 9 bases from V and 4 bases from J; junction bases left unmatched: 11. This CDR3 contains 15 residues. The CDR3 sequence: CASWGEDRVYNEQFF. The CDR3 nucleotides are TGTGCCAGTTGGGGGGAGGACAGGGTTTACAATGAGCAGTTCTTC. Looking up the rest from reference TRBV2 and TRBJ2-1 gives the full variable domain: EPEVTQTPSHQVTQMGQEVILRCVPISNHLYFYWYRQILGQKVEFLVSFYNNEISEKSEIFDDQFSVERPDGSNFTLKIRSTKLEDSAMYFCASWGEDRVYNEQFFGPGTRLTVL.

This clone was counted between two and nine times. V is TRBV9 and J is TRBJ1-4; D is undetermined. The CDR3 is 13 amino acids. The germline V gene encodes CDR1 SGDLS and CDR2 YYNGEE. The V end lost 0 bases, the J end lost 10 bases, and 10 bases lay between the germline ends. The CDR3 sequence: CASSVEVEGKLFF. As DNA, the CDR3 is TGTGCCAGCAGCGTAGAAGTGGAGGGAAAACTGTTTTTT.